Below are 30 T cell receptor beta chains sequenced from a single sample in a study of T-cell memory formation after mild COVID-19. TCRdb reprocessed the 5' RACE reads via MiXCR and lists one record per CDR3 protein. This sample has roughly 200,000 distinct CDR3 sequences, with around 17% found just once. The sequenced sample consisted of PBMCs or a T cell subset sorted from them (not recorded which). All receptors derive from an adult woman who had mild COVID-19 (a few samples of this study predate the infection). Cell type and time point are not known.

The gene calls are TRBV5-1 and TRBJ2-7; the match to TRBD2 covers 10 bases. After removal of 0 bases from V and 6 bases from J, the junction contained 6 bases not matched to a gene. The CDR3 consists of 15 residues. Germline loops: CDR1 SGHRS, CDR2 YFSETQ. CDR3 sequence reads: CASSLVSGTSAEQYF. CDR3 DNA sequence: TGCGCCAGCAGCTTGGTTTCCGGGACTAGCGCCGAGCAGTACTTC.

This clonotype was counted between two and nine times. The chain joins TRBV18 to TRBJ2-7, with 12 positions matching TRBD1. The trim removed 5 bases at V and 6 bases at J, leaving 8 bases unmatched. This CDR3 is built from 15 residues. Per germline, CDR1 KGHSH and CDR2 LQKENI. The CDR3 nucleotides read TGTGCCAGCTCAACTTCCGGGACAGGGGGCGCCGAGCAGTACTTC. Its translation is CASSTSGTGGAEQYF.

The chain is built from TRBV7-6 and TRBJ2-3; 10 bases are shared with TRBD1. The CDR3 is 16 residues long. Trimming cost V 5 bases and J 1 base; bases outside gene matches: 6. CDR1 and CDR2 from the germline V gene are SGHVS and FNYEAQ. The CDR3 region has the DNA TGTGCCAGCAGCAGCCGGGACAGGGGTCGCACAGATACGCAGTATTTT. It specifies CASSSRDRGRTDTQYF.

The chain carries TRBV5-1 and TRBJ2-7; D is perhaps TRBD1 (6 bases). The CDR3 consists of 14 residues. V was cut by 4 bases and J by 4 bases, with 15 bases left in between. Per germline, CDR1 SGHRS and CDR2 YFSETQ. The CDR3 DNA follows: TGCGCCAGCAGCCCTGGACAGCCAAGGTACGAGCAGTACTTC. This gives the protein CASSPGQPRYEQYF.

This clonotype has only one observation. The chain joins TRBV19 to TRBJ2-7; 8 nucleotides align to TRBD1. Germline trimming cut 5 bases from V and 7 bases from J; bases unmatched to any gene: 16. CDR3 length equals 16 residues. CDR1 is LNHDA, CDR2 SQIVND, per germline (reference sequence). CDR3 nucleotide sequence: TGTGCCAGTAGTGAAGGTAGTGCGCAGGGGGCAGGTGAGCAGTACTTC. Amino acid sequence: CASSEGSAQGAGEQYF.

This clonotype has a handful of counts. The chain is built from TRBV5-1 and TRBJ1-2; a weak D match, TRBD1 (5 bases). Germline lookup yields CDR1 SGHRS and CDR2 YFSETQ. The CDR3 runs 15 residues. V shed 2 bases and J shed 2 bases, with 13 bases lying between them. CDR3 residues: CASSFTGGENYGYTF. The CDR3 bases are TGCGCCAGCAGCTTTACGGGGGGAGAGAACTATGGCTACACCTTC.

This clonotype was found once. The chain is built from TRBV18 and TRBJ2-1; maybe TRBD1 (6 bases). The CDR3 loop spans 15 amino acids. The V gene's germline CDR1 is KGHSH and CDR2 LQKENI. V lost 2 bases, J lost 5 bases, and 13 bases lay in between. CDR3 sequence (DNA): TGTGCCAGCTCACCAAGATATACAGGGAACAATGAGCAGTTCTTC. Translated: CASSPRYTGNNEQFF.

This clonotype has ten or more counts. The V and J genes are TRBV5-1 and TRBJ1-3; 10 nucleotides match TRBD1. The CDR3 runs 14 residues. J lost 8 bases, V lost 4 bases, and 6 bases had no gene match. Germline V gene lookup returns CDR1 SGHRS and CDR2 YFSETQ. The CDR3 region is CASSTSGTGDTIYF. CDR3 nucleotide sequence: TGCGCCAGCAGCACCTCCGGGACAGGGGACACCATATATTTT.

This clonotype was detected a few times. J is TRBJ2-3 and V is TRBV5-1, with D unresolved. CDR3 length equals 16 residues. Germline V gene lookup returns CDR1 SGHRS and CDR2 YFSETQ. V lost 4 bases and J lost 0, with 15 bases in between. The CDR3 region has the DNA TGCGCCAGCAGCCCGCGCAAGCTTACTAGCACAGATACGCAGTATTTT. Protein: CASSPRKLTSTDTQYF.

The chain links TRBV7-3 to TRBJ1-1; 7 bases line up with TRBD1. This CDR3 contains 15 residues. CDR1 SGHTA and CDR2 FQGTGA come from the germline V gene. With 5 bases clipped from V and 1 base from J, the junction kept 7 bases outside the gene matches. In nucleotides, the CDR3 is TGTGCCAGCAGCCTTCGACAGGGAAGGAACACTGAAGCTTTCTTT. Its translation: CASSLRQGRNTEAFF.

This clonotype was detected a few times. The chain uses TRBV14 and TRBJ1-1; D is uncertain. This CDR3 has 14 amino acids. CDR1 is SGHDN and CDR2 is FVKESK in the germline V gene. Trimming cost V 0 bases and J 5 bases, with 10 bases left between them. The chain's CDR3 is CASSQEIGWTEAFF. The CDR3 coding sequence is TGTGCCAGCAGCCAAGAGATAGGGTGGACTGAAGCTTTCTTT.

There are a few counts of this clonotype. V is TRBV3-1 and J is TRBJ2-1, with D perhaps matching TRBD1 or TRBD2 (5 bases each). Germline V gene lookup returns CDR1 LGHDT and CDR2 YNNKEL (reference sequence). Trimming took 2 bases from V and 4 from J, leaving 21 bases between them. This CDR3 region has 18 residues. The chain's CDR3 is CASSQPIIGWGLYNEQFF. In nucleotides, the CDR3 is TGTGCCAGCAGCCAACCCATCATCGGGTGGGGGTTGTACAATGAGCAGTTCTTC.

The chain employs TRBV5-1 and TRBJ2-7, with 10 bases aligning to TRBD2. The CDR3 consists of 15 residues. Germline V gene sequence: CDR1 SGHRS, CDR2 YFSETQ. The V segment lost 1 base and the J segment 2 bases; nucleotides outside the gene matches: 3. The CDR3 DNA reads TGCGCCAGCAGCTTGAACCTAGCGGGAGCCTACGAGCAGTACTTC. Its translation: CASSLNLAGAYEQYF.

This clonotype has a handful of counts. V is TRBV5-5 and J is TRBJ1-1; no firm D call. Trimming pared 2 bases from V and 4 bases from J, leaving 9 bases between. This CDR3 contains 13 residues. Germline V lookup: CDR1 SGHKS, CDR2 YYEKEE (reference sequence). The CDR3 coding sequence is TGTGCCAGCAGCTTATACCTGGGCACTGAAGCTTTCTTT. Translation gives CASSLYLGTEAFF.

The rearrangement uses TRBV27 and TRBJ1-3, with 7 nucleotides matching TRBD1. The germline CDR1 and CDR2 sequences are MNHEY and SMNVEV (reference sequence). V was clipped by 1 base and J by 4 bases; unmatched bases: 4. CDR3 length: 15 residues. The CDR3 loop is CASSLLGQVGNTIYF. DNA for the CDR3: TGTGCCAGCAGTTTATTAGGACAGGTGGGAAACACCATATATTTT.

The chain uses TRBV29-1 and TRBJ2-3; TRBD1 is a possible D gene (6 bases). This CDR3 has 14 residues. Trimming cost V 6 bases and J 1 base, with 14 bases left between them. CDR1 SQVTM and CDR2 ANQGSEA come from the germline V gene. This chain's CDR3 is CSVVQGTGTDTQYF. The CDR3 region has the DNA TGCAGCGTGGTACAGGGTACGGGCACAGATACGCAGTATTTT.

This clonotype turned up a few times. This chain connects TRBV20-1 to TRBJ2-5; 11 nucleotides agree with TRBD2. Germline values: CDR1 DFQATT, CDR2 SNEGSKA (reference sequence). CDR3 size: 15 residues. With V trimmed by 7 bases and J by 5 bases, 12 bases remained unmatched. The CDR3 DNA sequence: TGCAGTGTGGTCCCGACTAGCGGGATGGGCGAGACCCAGTACTTC. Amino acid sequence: CSVVPTSGMGETQYF.

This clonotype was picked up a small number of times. The CDR3 DNA reads TGCAGTGCTAGAGGAGGGGTCCACGAGCAGTACTTC. Protein: CSARGGVHEQYF. The chain couples TRBV20-1 to TRBJ2-7; tentatively, D is TRBD1 or TRBD2 (5 bases each). CDR1 and CDR2 from the germline V gene are DFQATT and SNEGSKA (reference sequence). The CDR3 is made up of 12 amino acids. V lost 1 base, J lost 5 bases, and 9 bases lay in between.

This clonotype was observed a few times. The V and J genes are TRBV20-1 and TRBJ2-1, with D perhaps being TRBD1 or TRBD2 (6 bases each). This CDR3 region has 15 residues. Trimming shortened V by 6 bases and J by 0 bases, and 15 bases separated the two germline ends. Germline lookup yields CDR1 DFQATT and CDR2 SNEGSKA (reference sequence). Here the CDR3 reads CSAPRGQSSYNEQFF. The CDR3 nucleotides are TGCAGTGCCCCCCGGGGGCAGAGCTCCTACAATGAGCAGTTCTTC.

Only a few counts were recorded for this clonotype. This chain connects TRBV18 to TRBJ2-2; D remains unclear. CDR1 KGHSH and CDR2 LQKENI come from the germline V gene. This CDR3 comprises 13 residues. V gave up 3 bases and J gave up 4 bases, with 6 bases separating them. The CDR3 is CASSPVVTGELFF. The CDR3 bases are TGTGCCAGCTCACCGGTCGTCACCGGGGAGCTGTTTTTT.

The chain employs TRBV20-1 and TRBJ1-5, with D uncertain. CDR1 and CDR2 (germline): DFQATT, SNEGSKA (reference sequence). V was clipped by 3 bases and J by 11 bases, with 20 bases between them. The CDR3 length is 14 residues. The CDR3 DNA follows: TGCAGTGCTAGGAAGTCCCCCGCGGATCAAGCCCAGCATTTT. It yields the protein CSARKSPADQAQHF.

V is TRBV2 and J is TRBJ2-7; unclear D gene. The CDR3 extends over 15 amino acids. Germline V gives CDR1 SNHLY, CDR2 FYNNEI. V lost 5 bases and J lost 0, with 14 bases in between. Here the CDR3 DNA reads TGTGCCAGCAGTCCACTATCATATAGCTCCTACGAGCAGTACTTC. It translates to CASSPLSYSSYEQYF. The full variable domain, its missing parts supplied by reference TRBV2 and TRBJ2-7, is EPEVTQTPSHQVTQMGQEVILRCVPISNHLYFYWYRQILGQKVEFLVSFYNNEISEKSEIFDDQFSVERPDGSNFTLKIRSTKLEDSAMYFCASSPLSYSSYEQYFGPGTRLTVT.

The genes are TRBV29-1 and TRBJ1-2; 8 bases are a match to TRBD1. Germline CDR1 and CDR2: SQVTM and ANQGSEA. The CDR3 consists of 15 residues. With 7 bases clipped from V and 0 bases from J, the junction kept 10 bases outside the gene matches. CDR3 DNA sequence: TGCAGCGCGCTATCCACAGGGGGAACTAACTATGGCTACACCTTC. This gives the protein CSALSTGGTNYGYTF.

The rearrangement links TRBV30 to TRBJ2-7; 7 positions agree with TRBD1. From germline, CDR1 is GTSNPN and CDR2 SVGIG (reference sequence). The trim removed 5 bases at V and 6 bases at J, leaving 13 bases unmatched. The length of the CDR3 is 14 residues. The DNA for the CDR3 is TGTGCCTGGGACAGGGTAAGGAACCGGGGCGAGCAGTACTTC. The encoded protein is CAWDRVRNRGEQYF.

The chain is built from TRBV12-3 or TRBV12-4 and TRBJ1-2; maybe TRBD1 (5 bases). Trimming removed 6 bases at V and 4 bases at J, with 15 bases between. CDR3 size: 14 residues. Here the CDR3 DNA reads TGTGCCAGCAGACCCGGGGCGTCTTCCTATGGCTACACCTTC. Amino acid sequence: CASRPGASSYGYTF.

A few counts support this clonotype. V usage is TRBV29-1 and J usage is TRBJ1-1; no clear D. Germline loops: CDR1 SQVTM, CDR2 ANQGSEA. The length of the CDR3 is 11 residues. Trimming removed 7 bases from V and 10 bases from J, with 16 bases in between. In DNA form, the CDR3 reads TGCAGCGGAAAAGGCCCCAAGGCAGCTTTCTTT. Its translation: CSGKGPKAAFF.

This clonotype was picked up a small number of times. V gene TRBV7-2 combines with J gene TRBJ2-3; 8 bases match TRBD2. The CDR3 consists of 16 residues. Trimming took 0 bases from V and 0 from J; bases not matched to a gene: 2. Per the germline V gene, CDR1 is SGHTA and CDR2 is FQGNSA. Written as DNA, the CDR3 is TGTGCCAGCAGCTTAGCGGGACTAGGGAGCACAGATACGCAGTATTTT. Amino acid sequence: CASSLAGLGSTDTQYF. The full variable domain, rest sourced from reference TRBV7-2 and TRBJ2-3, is GAGVSQSPSNKVTEKGKDVELRCDPISGHTALYWYRQSLGQGLEFLIYFQGNSAPDKSGLPSDRFSAERTGGSVSTLTIQRTQQEDSAVYLCASSLAGLGSTDTQYFGPGTRLTVL.

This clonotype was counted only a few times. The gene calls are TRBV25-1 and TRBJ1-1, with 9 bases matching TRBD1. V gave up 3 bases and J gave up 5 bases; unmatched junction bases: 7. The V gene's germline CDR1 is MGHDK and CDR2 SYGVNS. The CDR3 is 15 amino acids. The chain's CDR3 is CASSDQTGGATEAFF. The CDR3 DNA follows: TGTGCCAGCAGTGACCAGACAGGGGGAGCGACTGAAGCTTTCTTT.

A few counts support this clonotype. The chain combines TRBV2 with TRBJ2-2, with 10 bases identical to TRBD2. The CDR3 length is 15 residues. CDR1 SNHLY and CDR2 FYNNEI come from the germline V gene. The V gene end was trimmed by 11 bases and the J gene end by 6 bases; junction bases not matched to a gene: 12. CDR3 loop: CAQQALAGDAGELFF. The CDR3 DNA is TGTGCCCAGCAGGCCCTAGCGGGAGACGCCGGGGAGCTGTTTTTT.

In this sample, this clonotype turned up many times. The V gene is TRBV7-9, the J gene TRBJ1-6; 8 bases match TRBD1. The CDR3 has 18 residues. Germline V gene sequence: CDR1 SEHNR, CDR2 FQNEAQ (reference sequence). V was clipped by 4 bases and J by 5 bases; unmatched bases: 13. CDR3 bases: TGTGCCAGCAGCTCCGGGTTCGACAGGGGCCCCCATAATTCACCCCTCCACTTT. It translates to CASSSGFDRGPHNSPLHF.